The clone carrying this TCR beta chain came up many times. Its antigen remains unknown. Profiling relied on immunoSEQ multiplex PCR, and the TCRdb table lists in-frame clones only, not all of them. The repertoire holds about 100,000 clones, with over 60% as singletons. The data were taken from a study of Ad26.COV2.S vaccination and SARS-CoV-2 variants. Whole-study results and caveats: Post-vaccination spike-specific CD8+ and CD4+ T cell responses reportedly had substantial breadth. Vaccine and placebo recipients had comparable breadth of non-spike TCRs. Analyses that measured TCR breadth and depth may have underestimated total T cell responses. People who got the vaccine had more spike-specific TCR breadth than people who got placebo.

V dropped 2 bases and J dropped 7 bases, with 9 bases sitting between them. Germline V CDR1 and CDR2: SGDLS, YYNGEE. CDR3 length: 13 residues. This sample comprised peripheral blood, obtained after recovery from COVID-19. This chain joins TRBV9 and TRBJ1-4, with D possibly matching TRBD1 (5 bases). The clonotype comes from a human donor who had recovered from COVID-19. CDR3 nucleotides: TGTGCCAGCAGCGTTGGGGCGGGTGAAAAACTGTTTTTT. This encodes CASSVGAGEKLFF. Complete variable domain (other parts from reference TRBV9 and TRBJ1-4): DSGVTQTPKHLITATGQRVTLRCSPRSGDLSVYWYQQSLDQGLQFLIQYYNGEERAKGNILERFSAQQFPDLHSELNLSSLELGDSALYFCASSVGAGEKLFFGSGTQLSVL.